This TCR beta chain was sequenced in a study of cytomegalovirus exposure and HLA in healthy donors. The study, taken as a whole, reports: In vitro assays verified that three CMV-associated chains recognized CMV antigens specifically. Altogether, 150 to 200 TCR beta chains were recorded as cytomegalovirus-associated.

Germline CDR1 reads LNHDA; CDR2 reads SQIVND (reference sequence). This CDR3 comprises 15 residues. Trimming stripped 4 bases from V and 6 bases from J, with 18 bases between. A word on this clone: No antigen is known for it.

The PCR had 60 Vbeta and 13 Jbeta primers. Clones were read by immunoSEQ multiplex PCR, and TCRdb kept only the in-frame ones, dropping some. Of 200,000 or so clones detected, approximately 80% appear once; the ten largest clones hold 1.4%. This TCR was sampled from a girl aged 5-17 years in good health and CMV-seronegative. V and J are TRBV19 and TRBJ1-2; tentative D call: TRBD1 (6 bases). The specimen sequenced was PBMCs. CDR3 DNA: TGTGCCAGTAGTAGGCTCGCAGGGGAGCGTGATGGCTACACCTTC. As protein: CASSRLAGERDGYTF.